These 22 T cell receptor beta chains came from one sample sequenced in a study of blood T cell repertoires in COVID-19. Profiled with immunoSEQ multiplex PCR; TCRdb holds only in-frame clones, not every one. Altogether roughly 180,000 clones are present, around 85% being singletons, with the ten largest covering 6.5% to 7.5%. Sequenced sample: peripheral blood. These TCRs come from a man of 80 years or more with COVID-19, enrolled during active disease.

The chain recombines TRBV6-2 or TRBV6-3 with TRBJ1-2; no definite D call. V lost 4 bases, J lost 8 bases, and 11 bases lay in between. CDR3 length equals 12 residues. Germline CDR1 MNHEY, CDR2 SVGEGT. CDR3 protein: CASSFEGRGYTF. The CDR3 bases are TGTGCCAGCAGTTTTGAGGGTCGCGGCTACACCTTC.

This sequence joins TRBV5-1 and TRBJ1-1, with D perhaps matching TRBD1 (6 bases). This CDR3 has 15 amino acids. Looked up from germline, CDR1 is SGHRS and CDR2 is YFSETQ. Trimming removed 4 bases from V and 4 bases from J, with 17 bases in between. The CDR3 here is CASSPEGGRGTEAFF. CDR3 nucleotide sequence: TGCGCCAGCAGCCCTGAGGGGGGGAGAGGCACTGAAGCTTTCTTT.

This chain uses TRBV6-5 with TRBJ2-1; 9 bases line up with TRBD1. The CDR3 loop spans 14 amino acids. Germline V gene data show CDR1 as MNHEY and CDR2 as SVGAGI. With 5 bases clipped from V and 9 bases from J, the junction kept 8 bases outside the gene matches. The CDR3 sequence: CASSPTGGAGEQFF. The CDR3, as DNA: TGTGCCAGCAGTCCCACAGGGGGCGCAGGTGAGCAGTTCTTC.

This clone was counted a single time. The CDR3 nucleotides are TGTGCCAGCAGCCAAGATAAGTCGGCGGGGGCACAGTTCTTC. Protein sequence: CASSQDKSAGAQFF. The chain couples TRBV3-1 (or the pseudogene TRBV3-2) to TRBJ2-1; the D gene is possibly TRBD2 (7 bases). The V end was cut by 0 bases, the J end by 13 bases, with 16 bases between. The CDR3 totals 14 residues. The germline CDR1 and CDR2 sequences are LGHDT and YNNKEL (reference sequence).

The chain couples TRBV12-3 or TRBV12-4 to TRBJ1-1; D might be TRBD1 (5 bases). CDR3 size: 13 residues. With 3 bases removed from V and 9 bases from J, the gap between germline ends came to 14 bases. The CDR3 loop is CASSFGAGSQAFF. DNA of the CDR3: TGTGCCAGCAGTTTTGGGGCAGGATCTCAAGCTTTCTTT.

The J gene is TRBJ1-5, the V gene TRBV2; 9 nucleotides match TRBD1. CDR1 SNHLY and CDR2 FYNNEI come from the germline V gene. V lost 7 bases, J lost 2 bases, and 12 bases stayed unmatched. The CDR3 sequence is 17 residues long. The DNA of the CDR3 is TGTGCCAGCACCCGGACAGGGGAGATTTTCGGCAATCAGCCCCAGCATTTT. It encodes CASTRTGEIFGNQPQHF.

The V gene is TRBV2, the J gene TRBJ2-3; unclear D gene. Trimming shortened V by 7 bases and J by 1 base, and 12 bases separated the two germline ends. The CDR3 totals 14 residues. Germline CDR1 SNHLY, CDR2 FYNNEI. The CDR3 here is CASTRVVGTDTQYF. The CDR3 DNA reads as TGTGCCAGCACACGGGTAGTGGGCACAGATACGCAGTATTTT.

The CDR3 DNA is TGTGCCAGCAGCTCCTCAAGGACAGGGAAGAACACTGAAGCTTTCTTT. Translated: CASSSSRTGKNTEAFF. The rearrangement joins TRBV7-9 to TRBJ1-1; 8 bases line up with TRBD1. CDR3 size: 16 residues. CDR1 SEHNR and CDR2 FQNEAQ come from the germline V gene (reference sequence). With 4 bases clipped from V and 1 base from J, the junction kept 8 bases outside the gene matches.

This clone was detected only once. The rearrangement uses TRBV6-2 or TRBV6-3 and TRBJ2-1; 13 positions match TRBD2. CDR1 and CDR2 (germline): MNHEY, SVGEGT. Trimming cost V 0 bases and J 7 bases; bases outside gene matches: 12. CDR3 length: 19 residues. The DNA for the CDR3 is TGTGCCAGCAGTTACTCCCGGACAGGGAAGGGACTAGCGGGAAATGAGCAGTTCTTC. It translates to CASSYSRTGKGLAGNEQFF.

This chain uses TRBV18 with TRBJ2-1; 13 bases are a match to TRBD2. CDR1 KGHSH and CDR2 LQKENI come from the germline V gene. This CDR3 region has 16 residues. V dropped 0 bases and J dropped 9; count of bases not matched to a gene: 5. The CDR3 loop reads CASSPPGLAGAGEQFF. The DNA of the CDR3 is TGTGCCAGCTCACCACCCGGACTAGCGGGGGCAGGTGAGCAGTTCTTC.

A note on this clone: In the same sample, other DNA sequences code for this CDR3. The chain couples TRBV7-8 to TRBJ1-4; D unclear. Germline lookup yields CDR1 SGHVS and CDR2 FQNEAQ. CDR3 size: 14 residues. Between the trimmed V and J ends, which lost 8 bases and 2 bases, there was a span of 12 bases. The CDR3 sequence is CASSPRVTNEKLFF. The CDR3 DNA follows: TGTGCCAGCTCCCCCCGGGTGACTAATGAAAAACTGTTTTTT.

The chain is built from TRBV7-6 and TRBJ1-4; 10 bases fit TRBD1. Germline values: CDR1 SGHVS, CDR2 FNYEAQ. The length of the CDR3 is 16 residues. Unmatched junction bases numbered 3, after V lost 3 bases and J lost 2 bases. The CDR3 spells CASSLGQGPTNEKLFF. DNA of the CDR3: TGTGCCAGCAGCTTGGGACAGGGGCCGACTAATGAAAAACTGTTTTTT.

A few counts support this clone. The V gene is TRBV27, the J gene TRBJ1-2; no definite D call. The CDR3 length is 14 residues. Trimming removed 2 bases from V and 3 bases from J, with 10 bases in between. The germline CDR1 and CDR2 sequences are MNHEY and SMNVEV (reference sequence). CDR3 DNA sequence: TGTGCCAGCAGTTTACAGGCCCTCGACTATGGCTACACCTTC. It specifies CASSLQALDYGYTF.

The rearrangement joins TRBV7-2 to TRBJ2-2; weak D call: TRBD2 (5 bases). V lost 0 bases, J lost 4 bases, and 9 bases lay in between. The germline V gene has CDR1 SGHTA and CDR2 FQGNSA. This CDR3 contains 15 residues. This CDR3 is CASSLAGLITGELFF. In DNA form, the CDR3 reads TGTGCCAGCAGCTTAGCAGGACTGATCACCGGGGAGCTGTTTTTT.

The chain joins TRBV10-3 to TRBJ1-1; 10 positions agree with TRBD1. Germline V CDR1 and CDR2: ENHRY, SYGVKD. The CDR3 is 15 residues long. Trimming at V came to 4 bases and at J to 5 bases, leaving 7 bases not matched to a gene. The CDR3 sequence: CAISGVWDRGTEAFF. CDR3 coding DNA: TGTGCCATCAGTGGGGTATGGGACAGGGGTACTGAAGCTTTCTTT.

A single count supports this clone. V is TRBV2 and J is TRBJ1-1, with 7 bases aligning to TRBD1. Germline CDR1 SNHLY, CDR2 FYNNEI. Trimming cost V 8 bases and J 5 bases; bases outside gene matches: 11. The CDR3 runs 14 residues. The CDR3 DNA reads as TGTGCCAGCGAGTTCGGAGGGGGCGGAACTGAAGCTTTCTTT. It yields the protein CASEFGGGGTEAFF.

V usage is TRBV5-1 and J usage is TRBJ2-3, with D possibly matching TRBD1 (6 bases). V was clipped by 3 bases and J by 1 base, with 6 bases between them. The CDR3 consists of 13 residues. CDR1 and CDR2 from the germline V gene are SGHRS and YFSETQ. The CDR3 protein is CASSSGGTDTQYF. DNA for the CDR3: TGCGCCAGCAGCTCAGGGGGCACAGATACGCAGTATTTT.

This chain joins TRBV4-3 and TRBJ2-7, with 9 bases lining up with TRBD1. The CDR3 covers 14 residues. Germline V lookup: CDR1 LGHNA, CDR2 YSLEER. Trimming took 3 bases from V and 4 from J; bases not matched to a gene: 4. The CDR3: CASSHLQGAYEQYF. The CDR3 DNA reads TGCGCCAGCAGCCACCTACAGGGGGCTTACGAGCAGTACTTC.

This chain joins TRBV4-3 and TRBJ2-1, with TRBD2 identical over 7 bases. V lost 0 bases, J lost 1 base, and 6 bases stayed unmatched. The germline gives CDR1 LGHNA, CDR2 YSLEER. CDR3 size: 17 residues. CDR3 amino acids: CASSQEITGGSYNEQFF. For the CDR3, the DNA is TGCGCCAGCAGCCAAGAGATTACGGGGGGTTCCTACAATGAGCAGTTCTTC.

This clone came up a few times. This sequence joins TRBV19 and TRBJ1-2; 8 bases map to TRBD1. After removal of 4 bases from V and 4 bases from J, the junction contained 8 bases not matched to a gene. Germline loops: CDR1 LNHDA, CDR2 SQIVND (reference sequence). This CDR3 is 15 amino acids long. In DNA form, the CDR3 reads TGTGCCAGTAGTAACTCCGGACAGGGAGTCTATGGCTACACCTTC. It is translated as CASSNSGQGVYGYTF.

This clone was picked up a small number of times. The rearrangement joins TRBV29-1 to TRBJ1-4; TRBD1 agrees at 8 bases. The V and J ends lost 6 bases and 4 bases, in that order; junction bases with no gene match: 7. Germline lookup yields CDR1 SQVTM and CDR2 ANQGSEA. CDR3 length equals 14 residues. The CDR3 DNA reads TGCAGCGTCGCGCAGGGGGCGTTTAATGAAAAACTGTTTTTT. It specifies CSVAQGAFNEKLFF.

The J gene is TRBJ1-1, the V gene TRBV4-2, with unresolved D. Germline V CDR1 and CDR2: LGHNA, YNFKEQ. The ends were cut back, 3 bases at V and 1 base at J, with 15 bases in the middle. The CDR3 consists of 16 residues. CDR3 sequence reads: CASSQRVEATNTEAFF. The CDR3, as DNA: TGTGCCAGCAGCCAGCGGGTAGAGGCGACGAACACTGAAGCTTTCTTT.